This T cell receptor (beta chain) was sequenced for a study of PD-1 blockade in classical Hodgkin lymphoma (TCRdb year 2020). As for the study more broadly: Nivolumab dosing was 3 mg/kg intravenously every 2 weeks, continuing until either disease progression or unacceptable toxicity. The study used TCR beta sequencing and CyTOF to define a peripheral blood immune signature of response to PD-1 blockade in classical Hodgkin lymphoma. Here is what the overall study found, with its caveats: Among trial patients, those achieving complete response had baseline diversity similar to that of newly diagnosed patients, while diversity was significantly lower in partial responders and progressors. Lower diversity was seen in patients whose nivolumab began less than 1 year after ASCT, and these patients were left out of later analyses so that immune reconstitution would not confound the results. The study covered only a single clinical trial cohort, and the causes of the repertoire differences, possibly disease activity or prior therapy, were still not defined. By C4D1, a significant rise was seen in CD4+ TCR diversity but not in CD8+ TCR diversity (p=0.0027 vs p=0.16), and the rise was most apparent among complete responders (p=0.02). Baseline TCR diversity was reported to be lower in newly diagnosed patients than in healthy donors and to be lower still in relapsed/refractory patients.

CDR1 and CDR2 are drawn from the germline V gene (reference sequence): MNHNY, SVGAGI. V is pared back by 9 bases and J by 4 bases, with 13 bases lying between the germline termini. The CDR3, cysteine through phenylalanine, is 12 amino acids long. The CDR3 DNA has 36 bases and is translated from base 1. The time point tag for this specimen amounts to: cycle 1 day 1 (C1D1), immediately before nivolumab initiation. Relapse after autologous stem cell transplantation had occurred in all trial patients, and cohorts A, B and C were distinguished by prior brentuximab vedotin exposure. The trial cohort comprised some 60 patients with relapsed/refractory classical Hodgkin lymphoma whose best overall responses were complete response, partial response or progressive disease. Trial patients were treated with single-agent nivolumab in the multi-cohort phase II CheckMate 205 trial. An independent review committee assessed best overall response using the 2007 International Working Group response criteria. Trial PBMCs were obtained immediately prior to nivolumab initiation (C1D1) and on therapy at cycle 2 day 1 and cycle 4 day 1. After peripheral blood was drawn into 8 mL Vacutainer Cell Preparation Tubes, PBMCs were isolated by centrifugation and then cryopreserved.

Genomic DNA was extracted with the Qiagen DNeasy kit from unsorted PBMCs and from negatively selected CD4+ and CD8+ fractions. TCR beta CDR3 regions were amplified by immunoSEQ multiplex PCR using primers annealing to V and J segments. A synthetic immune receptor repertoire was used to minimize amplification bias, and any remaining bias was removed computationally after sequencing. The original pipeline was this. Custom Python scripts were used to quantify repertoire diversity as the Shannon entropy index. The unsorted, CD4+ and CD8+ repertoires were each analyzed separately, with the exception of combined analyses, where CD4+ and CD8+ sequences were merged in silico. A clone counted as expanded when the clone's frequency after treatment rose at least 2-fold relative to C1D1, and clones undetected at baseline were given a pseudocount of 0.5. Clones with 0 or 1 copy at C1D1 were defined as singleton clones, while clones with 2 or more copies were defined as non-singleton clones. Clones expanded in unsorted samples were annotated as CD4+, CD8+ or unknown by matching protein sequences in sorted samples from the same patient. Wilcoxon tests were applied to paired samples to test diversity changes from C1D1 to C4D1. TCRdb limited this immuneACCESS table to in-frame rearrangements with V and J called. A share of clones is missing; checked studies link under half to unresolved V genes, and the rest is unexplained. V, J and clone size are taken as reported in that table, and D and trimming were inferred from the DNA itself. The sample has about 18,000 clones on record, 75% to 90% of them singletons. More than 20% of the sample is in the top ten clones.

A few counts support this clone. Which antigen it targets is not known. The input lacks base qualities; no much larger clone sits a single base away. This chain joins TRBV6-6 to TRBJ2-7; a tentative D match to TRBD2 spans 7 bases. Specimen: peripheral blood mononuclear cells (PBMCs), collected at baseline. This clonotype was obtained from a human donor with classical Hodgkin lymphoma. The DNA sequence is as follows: TGTGCCAGTGCGGGGGCTTCGTACGAGCAGTACTTC. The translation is CASAGASYEQYF.